This TCR beta chain was sequenced for a study of identifying expanded T cells in peripheral blood. Study observations and caveats: Across healthy donors, higher total template counts meant significantly greater roughly 2-week count variance. About 1.2 clones differed between technical replicates, versus around 16 and 19 over time.

Healthy donors had no documented immune events, such as infections, while sampled. V gave up 8 bases and J gave up 15 bases, with 17 bases separating them. The CDR3 runs to 11 residues. The germline V gene has CDR1 WSHSY and CDR2 SAAADI. Clones were read by immunoSEQ multiplex PCR, and TCRdb kept only the in-frame ones, dropping some. The sample contains around 100,000 clones, more than 85% of which appear only once. A remark on this clone: Antigen unknown.

Sequencing was performed on blood. The sequence came from a person aged 18 to 75 in good health. The chain uses TRBV10-2 and TRBJ2-1; weak D call: TRBD1 (5 bases). The CDR3 reads CASATSGNPFF. CDR3 sequence (DNA): TGCGCCAGCGCCACCTCAGGGAATCCGTTCTTC.